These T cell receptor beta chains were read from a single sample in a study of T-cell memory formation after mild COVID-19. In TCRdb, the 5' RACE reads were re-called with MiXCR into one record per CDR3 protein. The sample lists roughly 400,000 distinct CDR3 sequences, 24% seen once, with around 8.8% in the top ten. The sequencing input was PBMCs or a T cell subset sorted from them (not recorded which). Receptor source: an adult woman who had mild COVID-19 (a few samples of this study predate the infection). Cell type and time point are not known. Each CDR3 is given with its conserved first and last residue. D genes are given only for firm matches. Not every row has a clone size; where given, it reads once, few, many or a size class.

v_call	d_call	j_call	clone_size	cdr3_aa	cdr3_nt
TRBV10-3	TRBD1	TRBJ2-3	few	CAISDSGTGVLDTQYF	TGTGCCATCAGTGACTCCGGGACAGGGGTTTTAGATACGCAGTATTTT
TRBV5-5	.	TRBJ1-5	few	CASSSAVGSNQPQHF	TGTGCCAGCAGCTCAGCAGTAGGTAGCAATCAGCCCCAGCATTTT
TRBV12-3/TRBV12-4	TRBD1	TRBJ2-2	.	CASSYAGTGPVFF	TGTGCCAGCAGCTACGCAGGGACAGGGCCGGTGTTTTTT
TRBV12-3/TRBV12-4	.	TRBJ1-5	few	CASTDSGSNQPQHF	TGTGCCAGCACCGACTCGGGTAGCAATCAGCCCCAGCATTTT
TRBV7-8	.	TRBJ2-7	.	CASSTLNEQYF	TGTGCCAGCAGTACTTTGAACGAGCAGTACTTC
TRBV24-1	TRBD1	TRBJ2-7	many	CATSDFGRTGFYEQYF	TGTGCCACCAGTGATTTTGGAAGGACAGGGTTCTACGAGCAGTACTTC
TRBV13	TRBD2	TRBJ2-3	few	CASSPLSGGVTDTQYF	TGTGCCAGCAGCCCACTTAGCGGGGGGGTCACAGATACGCAGTATTTT
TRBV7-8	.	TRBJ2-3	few	CASSSYIVGVGDTQYF	TGTGCCAGCAGCTCGTACATAGTGGGGGTTGGGGATACGCAGTATTTT
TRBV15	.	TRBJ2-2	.	CATSRAVGGKGVITNTGELFF	TGTGCCACCAGCAGGGCAGTGGGGGGAAAAGGAGTGATTACGAACACCGGGGAGCTGTTTTTT
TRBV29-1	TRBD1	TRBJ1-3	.	CSALRDRGNTIYF	TGCAGCGCCTTACGGGACAGAGGAAACACCATATATTTT
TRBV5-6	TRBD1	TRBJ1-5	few	CASSLGDRINQPQHF	TGTGCCAGCAGCTTGGGGGACAGGATCAATCAGCCCCAGCATTTT
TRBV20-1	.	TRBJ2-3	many	CSARFVGVPDTQYF	TGCAGTGCTAGATTCGTGGGAGTCCCAGATACGCAGTATTTT
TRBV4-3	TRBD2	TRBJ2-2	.	CASSQDVAGDFHTGELFF	TGCGCCAGCAGCCAAGATGTCGCGGGAGATTTTCACACCGGGGAGCTGTTTTTT
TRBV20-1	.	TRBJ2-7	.	CSASQDEQYF	TGCAGTGCTAGCCAGGACGAGCAGTACTTC
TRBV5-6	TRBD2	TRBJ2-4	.	CASSGGAKNIQYF	TGTGCCAGCTCGGGGGGAGCCAAAAACATTCAGTACTTC
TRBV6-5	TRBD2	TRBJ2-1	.	CASSQAGGNNEQFF	TGTGCCAGCAGTCAAGCGGGAGGGAACAATGAGCAGTTCTTC
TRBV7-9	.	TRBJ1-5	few	CASSLEGPQHF	TGTGCCAGCAGCTTAGAAGGGCCCCAGCATTTT
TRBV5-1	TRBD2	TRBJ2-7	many	CASSWTSAYEQYF	TGCGCCAGCAGCTGGACTAGTGCCTACGAGCAGTACTTC
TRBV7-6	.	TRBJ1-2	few	CASSPERGAMGGYTF	TGTGCCAGCAGCCCCGAGCGCGGGGCTATGGGGGGCTACACCTTC
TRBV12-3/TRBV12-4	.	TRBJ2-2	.	CASTLLLGQGENPGGPNTGELFF	TGTGCCAGCACCTTACTTTTAGGCCAGGGTGAAAACCCGGGGGGCCCGAACACCGGGGAGCTGTTTTTT
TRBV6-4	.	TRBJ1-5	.	CASAPGPEGQPQHF	TGTGCCAGCGCCCCGGGGCCCGAAGGGCAGCCCCAGCATTTT
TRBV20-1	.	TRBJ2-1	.	CSARLAGALYNEQFF	TGCAGTGCTAGACTAGCAGGGGCCCTATACAATGAGCAGTTCTTC
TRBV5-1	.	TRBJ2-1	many	CASREQATYNEQFF	TGCGCCAGCAGAGAACAGGCTACCTACAATGAGCAGTTCTTC
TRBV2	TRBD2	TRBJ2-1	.	CASSGEGREQFF	TGTGCCAGCAGTGGGGAGGGAAGGGAGCAGTTCTTC
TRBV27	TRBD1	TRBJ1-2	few	CASKGQGAIGVYGYTF	TGTGCCAGCAAGGGGCAGGGGGCAATCGGAGTCTATGGCTACACCTTC
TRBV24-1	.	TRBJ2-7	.	CATSEWGREQYF	TGTGCCACCAGTGAATGGGGGCGCGAGCAGTACTTC